Each of the 18 T cell receptor beta chains below was sequenced from the same sample in a study of human T cells and chemical hapten exposure. TCRdb reprocessed the RACE reads via MiXCR and lists one record per CDR3 protein. This sample carries tens of thousands of distinct CDR3 sequences, 12% of them seen once, and the ten largest clones take 1.5% to 2%. Time point: pre-sensitization, week 0. Stated treatment: therapeutic diphenylcyclopropenone sensitization with weekly scalp DPC. The starting material, unfractionated whole blood, was used for total RNA extraction. This material consisted of whole blood, taken in connection with sensitization to the hapten diphenylcyclopropenone (DPC). These receptors all stem from a woman in her thirties or forties with alopecia areata. Some clones in this sample may be carry-over from other donors' samples.

This clonotype came up many times. The chain recombines TRBV7-9 with TRBJ2-4, with D maybe TRBD2 (7 bases). The CDR3 length is 15 residues. The ends were cut back, 4 bases at V and 5 bases at J, with 15 bases in the middle. Germline lookup yields CDR1 SEHNR and CDR2 FQNEAQ (reference sequence). The CDR3 loop reads CASSSTQGRENIQYF. As DNA, the CDR3 is TGTGCCAGCAGCTCCACCCAGGGGAGGGAAAACATTCAGTACTTC.

This rearrangement joins TRBV13 to TRBJ2-1, with a weak D call TRBD1 (5 bases). Per the germline V gene, CDR1 is PRHDT and CDR2 is FYEKMQ (reference sequence). This CDR3 has 14 residues. The V end was cut by 5 bases, the J end by 7 bases, with 15 bases between. CDR3 protein: CASSPRQFRNEQFF. In nucleotides, the CDR3 is TGTGCCAGCAGCCCTAGACAGTTTAGGAATGAGCAGTTCTTC.

This clonotype was counted a few times. The CDR3 coding sequence is TGTGCCCGCCTTATCGCGTCGGGAGGGCCGATGTACAATGAGCAGTTCTTC. As protein: CARLIASGGPMYNEQFF. The V and J genes are TRBV6-5 and TRBJ2-1; 8 bases line up with TRBD2. V lost 11 bases, J lost 4 bases, and 19 bases stayed unmatched. CDR1 and CDR2 (germline): MNHEY, SVGAGI. CDR3 length: 17 residues.

This clonotype was found once. The chain has TRBV25-1 and TRBJ2-7; perhaps TRBD1 as D (5 bases). The CDR3 spans 14 residues. The germline V gene has CDR1 MGHDK and CDR2 SYGVNS. The V gene lost 3 bases and the J gene lost 5 bases, with 14 bases spanning the gap. CDR3 sequence reads: CASSDRVGADEQYF. DNA for the CDR3: TGTGCCAGCAGTGACAGGGTTGGGGCCGACGAGCAGTACTTC.

This clonotype has just a few counts. The gene calls are TRBV11-2 and TRBJ2-7; D might be TRBD1 or TRBD2, each matching 5 bases. Germline-derived CDR1 and CDR2 are SGHAT and FQNNGV. The CDR3 has 14 amino acids. Trimming stripped 5 bases from V and 2 bases from J, with 13 bases between. The CDR3, as DNA: TGTGCCAGCAGCCTTGGGGACCGGACCTACGAGCAGTACTTC. Its protein is CASSLGDRTYEQYF.

The table lists this clonotype with many counts. This chain joins TRBV29-1 and TRBJ1-4; 10 nucleotides align to TRBD1. Germline-derived CDR1 and CDR2 are SQVTM and ANQGSEA. Losses at the gene ends were 7 bases for V and 8 bases for J; bases not matched to a gene: 7. This CDR3 is 13 amino acids long. The CDR3 DNA sequence: TGCAGCGCCTGGACAGGGGGGGCAGAAAAACTGTTTTTT. Translation gives CSAWTGGAEKLFF.

Points on this clonotype: Possible read error: a much larger clone is one base away. The rearrangement joins TRBV20-1 to TRBJ2-3; no clear D gene. This CDR3 spans 12 amino acids. Trimming cost V 2 bases and J 4 bases, with 7 bases left between them. CDR1 is DFQATT and CDR2 is SNEGSKA in the germline V gene (reference sequence). The CDR3 DNA reads TGCAGTGCTAGACGGGCGCCAGATACGCAGTATTTT. Protein sequence: CSARRAPDTQYF.

This clonotype was found many times. The rearrangement links TRBV7-9 to TRBJ1-1, with D possibly matching TRBD1 (6 bases). CDR1 is SEHNR, CDR2 FQNEAQ, per germline (reference sequence). V lost 2 bases and J lost 0, with 22 bases in between. The CDR3 loop spans 19 amino acids. CDR3 bases: TGTGCCAGCAGCTTATTTGCGGGACCGCCGAGGGGGATGAACACTGAAGCTTTCTTT. As protein: CASSLFAGPPRGMNTEAFF.

V usage is TRBV9 and J usage is TRBJ2-3, with TRBD2 matching 7 bases. Germline lookup yields CDR1 SGDLS and CDR2 YYNGEE. Unmatched junction bases numbered 17, after V lost 5 bases and J lost 5 bases. CDR3 length: 17 residues. CDR3 residues: CASRPVGEGHRGDTQYF. In nucleotides, the CDR3 is TGTGCCAGCAGGCCCGTGGGGGAGGGGCACCGTGGAGATACGCAGTATTTT. The whole variable domain, remainder taken from reference TRBV9 and TRBJ2-3, is DSGVTQTPKHLITATGQRVTLRCSPRSGDLSVYWYQQSLDQGLQFLIQYYNGEERAKGNILERFSAQQFPDLHSELNLSSLELGDSALYFCASRPVGEGHRGDTQYFGPGTRLTVL.

In its sample, this clonotype was seen many times. The V and J genes are TRBV29-1 and TRBJ2-1; possibly TRBD1 for D (6 bases). V was trimmed by 7 bases and J by 2 bases, leaving 12 bases between them. CDR3 length: 13 residues. The germline gives CDR1 SQVTM, CDR2 ANQGSEA. The chain's CDR3 is CSAQGQPYNEQFF. The CDR3 nucleotides read TGCAGCGCCCAGGGGCAGCCCTACAATGAGCAGTTCTTC.

In the case of this clonotype: One end of the junction does not line up with germline, which may come from a read error. The chain is built from TRBV7-7 and TRBJ2-5, with D possibly TRBD2 on 6 matching bases. CDR3 size: 14 residues. The germline gives CDR1 SSHAT, CDR2 FNYEAQ (reference sequence). CDR3 coding DNA: TGTGCTAGCAGCTCGGGACTTTCTCAAGAGACCCAGTACTTC. Protein sequence: CASSSGLSQETQYF.

This clonotype has ten or more counts. The CDR3 spells CASSHSGRVGELFF. The CDR3 coding sequence is TGTGCCAGCAGCCATAGCGGGAGGGTCGGGGAGCTGTTTTTT. This chain uses TRBV3-1 with TRBJ2-2; TRBD2 aligns across 11 bases. The CDR3 loop spans 14 amino acids. After removal of 3 bases from V and 7 bases from J, the junction contained 1 base not matched to a gene. Germline assignment: CDR1 LGHDT and CDR2 YNNKEL (reference sequence).

This chain joins TRBV21-1 and TRBJ1-6; the table gives TRBD1 as D, unverified against the DNA. TRBV21-1 is described as a pseudogene. The length of the CDR3 is 14 residues. The CDR3 coding sequence is TGTGCCAGCAGCAAGACAGGAGGACATTCACCCCTCCACTTT. This codes for CASSKTGGHSPLHF.

This clonotype was counted ten times or more. The gene calls are TRBV29-1 and TRBJ2-1; D might be TRBD1 (6 bases). Germline V gene lookup returns CDR1 SQVTM and CDR2 ANQGSEA. V lost 3 bases and J 9 bases, leaving 12 bases between the germline ends. The CDR3 has 12 amino acids. CDR3 amino acids: CSVEGRGGEQFF. The CDR3 bases are TGCAGCGTTGAGGGCAGGGGTGGTGAGCAGTTCTTC.

There are many counts of this clonotype. The CDR3 loop reads CASNTPSGPSTDTQYF. The CDR3 DNA is TGTGCCAGCAACACTCCCTCCGGGCCAAGCACAGATACGCAGTATTTT. V gene TRBV7-9 combines with J gene TRBJ2-3; D is uncertain. The CDR3 consists of 16 residues. Trimming shortened V by 7 bases and J by 0 bases, and 17 bases separated the two germline ends. Germline CDR1 reads SEHNR; CDR2 reads FQNEAQ (reference sequence).

The chain recombines TRBV9 with TRBJ2-1, with a tentative D call TRBD2 (5 bases). The CDR3 has 12 amino acids. Germline V lookup: CDR1 SGDLS, CDR2 YYNGEE. The germline V and J ends were trimmed by 7 bases and 0 bases, with 5 bases remaining between them. This chain's CDR3 is CASGSSYNEQFF. The CDR3, as DNA: TGTGCCAGCGGGAGCTCCTACAATGAGCAGTTCTTC.

Concerning this clonotype itself: At one end, the junction sequence differs from germline, possibly due to a read error. This rearrangement joins TRBV11-2 to TRBJ2-7; 9 bases match TRBD2. Germline V gene lookup returns CDR1 SGHAT and CDR2 FQNNGV. This CDR3 is built from 13 residues. DNA of the CDR3: TGTGTCAGCGGGCTAGCGGGGCACTACGAGCAGTACTTC. This encodes CVSGLAGHYEQYF.

This clonotype occurred many times. V usage is TRBV6-5 and J usage is TRBJ2-7; TRBD1 or TRBD2 may be the D gene (5 bases each). In germline, CDR1 is MNHEY, CDR2 SVGAGI. Deletions cut 2 bases from V and 6 bases from J, with 11 bases between. The CDR3 spans 13 residues. In DNA form, the CDR3 reads TGTGCCAGCAGTTACGAGGGGCCCCGCGAGCAGTACTTC. It translates to CASSYEGPREQYF.